These T cell receptor beta chains were read from a single sample in a study of blood T cell repertoires in COVID-19. The protocol was immunoSEQ multiplex PCR, while the TCRdb copy is restricted to in-frame clones and leaves out a portion. The sample includes fewer than 15,000 clones, around 91% of them seen just once. The sequenced material came from peripheral blood. The receptor set was obtained from a human donor with active COVID-19. The donor label of this sample is uncertain. CDR3s include the opening cysteine and the closing phenylalanine or tryptophan. D genes are given only for firm matches. Clone sizes are given selectively: once, few, many, or a class where the clone is expanded.

J gene	V gene	D gene	clone size	CDR3 DNA	CDR3 protein
TRBJ1-5	TRBV28	TRBD1	.	TGTGCCAGCAGCGCTCTGACAGGGGGCGATCAGCCCCAGCATTTT	CASSALTGGDQPQHF
TRBJ1-1	TRBV27	.	.	TGTGCCAGCAGTATAGGACATCTGAACACTGAAGCTTTCTTT	CASSIGHLNTEAFF
TRBJ2-5	TRBV13	.	.	TGTGCCAGCAGCTCACTGTACCAAGAGACCCAGTACTTC	CASSSLYQETQYF
TRBJ2-3	TRBV6-6	.	.	TGTGCCAGCGAGTTAGGAGAGTACACAGATACGCAGTATTTT	CASELGEYTDTQYF
TRBJ2-3	TRBV9	TRBD1	.	TGTGCCAGCAGCGTAAAGGCCAGGGACAGGGATACGCAGTATTTT	CASSVKARDRDTQYF
TRBJ2-7	TRBV9	.	.	TGTGCCAGCAGCGTGGGCAGGGGTGGCTACGAGCAGTACTTC	CASSVGRGGYEQYF
TRBJ1-5	TRBV19	TRBD1	once	TGTGCCAGTAGCTCCCGGGACAGGGGGCTATTTAGGCAGCCCCAGCATTTT	CASSSRDRGLFRQPQHF
TRBJ1-4	TRBV18	.	.	TGTGCCAGCTCCGCAGGCCCGGTGAGGGCTAATGAAAAACTGTTTTTT	CASSAGPVRANEKLFF
TRBJ2-1	TRBV27	.	.	TGTGCCATCGCCCGGGGGGCCAGGCCCCCACTCTCCTACAATGAGCAGTTCTTC	CAIARGARPPLSYNEQFF
TRBJ1-1	TRBV7-8	.	few	TGTGCCAGCAGCCCCCGTTTCGACAGGTTGAACACTGAAGCTTTCTTT	CASSPRFDRLNTEAFF
TRBJ2-1	TRBV28	.	.	TGTGCCAGCAGTTTGGCCCAGGAGCAGTTCTTC	CASSLAQEQFF
TRBJ2-1	TRBV5-4	.	.	TGTGCCTACGTCGGGGGTTTGGCGAATGAGCAGTTCTTC	CAYVGGLANEQFF
TRBJ2-1	TRBV6-5	TRBD2	.	TGTGCCAGCAGTCCGCGGACTAGCGGGGGTGTTGAGCAGTTCTTC	CASSPRTSGGVEQFF
TRBJ2-7	TRBV2	TRBD2	.	TGTGCCAGCAAACTAGCGGGGGCCCCCTACGAGCAGTACTTC	CASKLAGAPYEQYF
TRBJ2-3	TRBV5-1	.	.	TGCGCCAGCCGTAGGGGAAAGGCAACAGATACGCAGTATTTT	CASRRGKATDTQYF
TRBJ2-1	TRBV5-1	TRBD1	once	TGCGCCAGCAGCATACAACCCGGGACAGGGAGAAGCAATGAGCAGTTCTTC	CASSIQPGTGRSNEQFF
TRBJ2-5	TRBV5-1	.	.	TGCGCCAGCAGCTTGGATGTGGCTAGCACGGAGACCCAGTACTTC	CASSLDVASTETQYF
TRBJ2-1	TRBV19	TRBD2	.	TGTGCCAGTAGTATAGCAGAGCGGGGGGGCCTCAATGAGCAGTTCTTC	CASSIAERGGLNEQFF
TRBJ2-1	TRBV10-3	TRBD2	.	TGTGCTATTTCGGCGGGCGGGGGGGCCAATGAGCAGTTCTTC	CAISAGGGANEQFF
TRBJ1-4	TRBV23-1	.	.	TGCGCCAGCAGTCCGGGGGATGCTAATGAAAAACTGTTTTTT	CASSPGDANEKLFF
TRBJ2-2	TRBV6-1	TRBD2	.	TGTGCCAGCAGTGGGCTAGCGGGGGGTTCGGCGCATCTACCCGGGGAGCTGTTTTTT	CASSGLAGGSAHLPGELFF
TRBJ2-3	TRBV30	.	.	TGTGCCTGGAGTGTTAGTGAAAGCACAGATACGCAGTATTTT	CAWSVSESTDTQYF
TRBJ1-2	TRBV14	TRBD1	.	TGTGCCAGCAGCCAAGTTTCCCGGACAGGGAATGGCTACACCTTC	CASSQVSRTGNGYTF
TRBJ2-5	TRBV9	TRBD2	.	TGTGCCAGCAGCGTAGCAATAGCGGGGCAAGAGACCCAGTACTTC	CASSVAIAGQETQYF
TRBJ1-4	TRBV5-1	TRBD1	.	TGCGCCAGCAGCTATGACAGGGAACTTGAAACTAATGAAAAACTGTTTTTT	CASSYDRELETNEKLFF
TRBJ2-3	TRBV3-1/TRBV3-2	TRBD2	.	TGTGCCAGCAGCCTTGGGGACGCGGGGGGGCTCGGCACAGATACGCAGTATTTT	CASSLGDAGGLGTDTQYF
TRBJ1-4	TRBV25-1	TRBD1	.	TGTGCCAGCAGCGAGGGGACAGCAACTAATGAAAAACTGTTTTTT	CASSEGTATNEKLFF
TRBJ2-2	TRBV11-1	.	.	TGTGCCAGCTGGGCCGGGCTCGGGGCCGGGGAGCTGTTTTTT	CASWAGLGAGELFF
TRBJ2-2	TRBV5-1	.	.	TGCGCCAGCAGCTTGGATCAAGTACGGGACGGGGAGCTGTTTTTT	CASSLDQVRDGELFF
TRBJ2-7	TRBV4-2	.	.	TGTGCCAGCAGCCCCCACTTGGACTACAACCATTACGAGCAGTACTTC	CASSPHLDYNHYEQYF
TRBJ1-6	TRBV6-5	.	.	TGTGCCAGCCACCTCCTAGATAATTCACCCCTCCACTTT	CASHLLDNSPLHF
TRBJ2-2	TRBV6-5	TRBD1	.	TGTGCCAGCAGTATCTGGACAGGGGGAACCGGGGAGCTGTTTTTT	CASSIWTGGTGELFF
TRBJ2-3	TRBV4-1	.	few	TGCGCCAGCAGCCTCACAGAAACGATCGTCCCAGATACGCAGTATTTT	CASSLTETIVPDTQYF
TRBJ1-6	TRBV28	TRBD1	.	TGTGCCAGCAGTACTCACGGGCAGACAGGGTTTGGGTCACCCCTCCACTTT	CASSTHGQTGFGSPLHF
TRBJ2-3	TRBV10-3	TRBD2	.	TGTGCCATCAGTGGCAGTAAGGCGGGGGGGCCGGGCACAGATACGCAGTATTTT	CAISGSKAGGPGTDTQYF
TRBJ1-1	TRBV6-2/TRBV6-3	.	.	TGTGCCAGCAGTAAGGGGTGGGCTGAAGCTTTCTTT	CASSKGWAEAFF
TRBJ1-1	TRBV6-6	.	.	TGTGCCAGCAGTTACCGGACTCTCACCCCACAAGCTTTCTTT	CASSYRTLTPQAFF
TRBJ2-3	TRBV6-5	TRBD2	.	TGTGCCAGCAGTTACATCGCTAGCGGGGGCTCAGATACGCAGTATTTT	CASSYIASGGSDTQYF
TRBJ2-2	TRBV7-3	.	.	TGTGCCAGCAGTTACCGCCGAAATAGGGGGGGCGGAATTTCATACACCGGGGAGCTGTTTTTT	CASSYRRNRGGGISYTGELFF
TRBJ2-3	TRBV9	TRBD2	.	TGTGCCAGCAGCACACGGGACTACCGCACAGATACGCAGTATTTT	CASSTRDYRTDTQYF
TRBJ1-2	TRBV7-2	TRBD1	.	TGTGCCAGCAGCCACAGGGGAGTTAACTATGGCTACACCTTC	CASSHRGVNYGYTF
TRBJ2-3	TRBV5-1	TRBD2	.	TGCGCCAGCAGCCTAACCCTAGCGGGGAGCACAGATACGCAGTATTTT	CASSLTLAGSTDTQYF
TRBJ1-2	TRBV9	.	.	TGTGCCAGCAGCGGAACTCGGTATGGCTACACCTTC	CASSGTRYGYTF
TRBJ2-5	TRBV20-1	.	.	TGCAGTGCTAGTCGTGCGGGGGCGGAGACCCAGTACTTC	CSASRAGAETQYF
TRBJ2-5	TRBV4-1	TRBD2	.	TGCGCCAGCAGCGATGGACTAGCGGGGGGCCAAGAGACCCAGTACTTC	CASSDGLAGGQETQYF
TRBJ2-5	TRBV7-9	.	.	TGTGCCAGCCTGTCCATGAAAGGGGAAGAGACCCAGTACTTC	CASLSMKGEETQYF
TRBJ2-1	TRBV6-5	.	.	TGTGCCAGCAGTTTAGGCGGGACGAAGCACAATGAGCAGTTCTTC	CASSLGGTKHNEQFF
TRBJ1-6	TRBV30	.	.	TGTGCCTGGAGTGGACAGTTAGACTCACCCCTCCACTTT	CAWSGQLDSPLHF